This entry concerns a single TCR beta chain. This sample was included in a study of blood T cell repertoires in COVID-19. Study background: Nucleic acid was either cDNA or gDNA, and it came from T cells, B-cell-depleted T cells, or PBMCs.

Germline values: CDR1 LGHDT, CDR2 YNNKEL (reference sequence). The CDR3 runs to 13 residues. With 4 bases clipped from V and 9 bases from J, the junction kept 6 bases outside the gene matches. Original processing notes: Scientists estimated how many nucleated cells there were by amplifying reference gene primers. Method: immunoSEQ multiplex PCR; TCRdb's copy keeps in-frame clones and lacks some. The D gene and trimming were derived from the DNA, and the V and J assignments and clone size from that table. The sample contains more than 300,000 clones, nearly 90% of which appear only once. Specimen: PBMCs or T cells enriched from blood (not recorded which). The sequence was obtained from a woman aged 25 to 39 who had recovered from COVID-19. The rearrangement uses TRBV3-1 (or the pseudogene TRBV3-2) and TRBJ2-1, with 7 bases identical to TRBD2. The CDR3 coding sequence is TGTGCCAGCAGCCCCTTCCGGGAGGCTGAGCAGTTCTTC. Translated: CASSPFREAEQFF.